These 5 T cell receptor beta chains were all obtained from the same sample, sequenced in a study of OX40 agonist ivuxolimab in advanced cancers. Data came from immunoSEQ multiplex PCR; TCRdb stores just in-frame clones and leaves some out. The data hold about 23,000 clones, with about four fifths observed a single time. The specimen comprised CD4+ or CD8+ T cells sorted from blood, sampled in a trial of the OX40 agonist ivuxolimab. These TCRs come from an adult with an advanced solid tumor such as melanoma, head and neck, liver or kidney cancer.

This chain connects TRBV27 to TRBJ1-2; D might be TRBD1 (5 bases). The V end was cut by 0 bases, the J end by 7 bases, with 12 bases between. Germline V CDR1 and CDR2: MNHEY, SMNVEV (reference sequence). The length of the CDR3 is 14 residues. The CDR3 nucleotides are TGTGCCAGCAGTTTATCCACTGGGGCTCGTGGCTACACCTTC. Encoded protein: CASSLSTGARGYTF.

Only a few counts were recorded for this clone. As DNA, the CDR3 is TGCGCCAGCAGTTGGACTAGCACAGATACGCAGTATTTT. Translated, it gives CASSWTSTDTQYF. The rearrangement links TRBV10-2 to TRBJ2-3, with D possibly matching TRBD2 (5 bases). The ends were cut back, 5 bases at V and 0 bases at J, with 6 bases in the middle. Germline values: CDR1 WSHSY, CDR2 SAAADI. The CDR3 is 13 residues long.

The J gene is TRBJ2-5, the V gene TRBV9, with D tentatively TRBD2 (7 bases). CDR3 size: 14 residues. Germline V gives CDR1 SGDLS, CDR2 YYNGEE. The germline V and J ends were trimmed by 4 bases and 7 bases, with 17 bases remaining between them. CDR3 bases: TGTGCCAGCAGCCCGGGGGGCGGGTCGGGGACCCAGTACTTC. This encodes CASSPGGGSGTQYF.

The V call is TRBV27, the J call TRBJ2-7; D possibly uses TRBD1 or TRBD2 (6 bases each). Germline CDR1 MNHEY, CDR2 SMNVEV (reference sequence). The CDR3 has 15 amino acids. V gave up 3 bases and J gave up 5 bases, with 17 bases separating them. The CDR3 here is CASSFGGPGRDEQYF. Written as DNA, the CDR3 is TGTGCCAGCAGTTTTGGGGGGCCAGGGCGAGACGAGCAGTACTTC.

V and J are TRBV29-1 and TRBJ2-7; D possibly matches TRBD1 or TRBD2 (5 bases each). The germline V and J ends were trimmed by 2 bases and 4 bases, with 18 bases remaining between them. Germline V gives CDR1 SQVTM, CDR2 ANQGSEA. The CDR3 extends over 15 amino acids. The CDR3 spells CSVEFTGTADYEQYF. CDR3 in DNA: TGCAGCGTTGAATTCACCGGGACGGCCGATTACGAGCAGTACTTC.